Listed below are T cell receptor beta chains from one sample, sequenced in a study of T cell changes during pregnancy in multiple sclerosis. Assay used: immunoSEQ multiplex PCR; TCRdb lists only in-frame clones, some missing. The sample lists about 87,000 clones; about 94% were seen once. Source: peripheral blood, taken in the third trimester of pregnancy. The receptors were gathered from a female donor in good health, enrolled as a control in a pregnancy study. Each CDR3 is given with its conserved first and last residue. D genes are given only for firm matches. Only part of the rows carry a size: once, few, many, or a class if the clone is expanded.

clone size: NA; J gene: TRBJ2-6; D gene: TRBD1; V gene: TRBV5-4; CDR3 protein: CASSGQGNLFGANVLTF; CDR3 DNA: TGTGCCAGCAGTGGACAGGGGAATCTGTTCGGGGCCAACGTCCTGACTTTC
clone size: NA; J gene: TRBJ2-1; D gene: TRBD2; V gene: TRBV4-1; CDR3 protein: CASSLTAGGRYNEQFF; CDR3 DNA: TGCGCCAGCAGCCTAACAGCGGGAGGACGCTACAATGAGCAGTTCTTC
clone size: NA; J gene: TRBJ2-7; D gene: NA; V gene: TRBV27; CDR3 protein: CASSLTGSYEQYF; CDR3 DNA: TGTGCCAGCAGTCTAACCGGCTCCTACGAGCAGTACTTC
clone size: NA; J gene: TRBJ2-7; D gene: TRBD1; V gene: TRBV28; CDR3 protein: CASSLNPGQGYEQYF; CDR3 DNA: TGTGCCAGCAGTTTAAATCCAGGACAGGGATACGAGCAGTACTTC
clone size: NA; J gene: TRBJ1-2; D gene: NA; V gene: TRBV2; CDR3 protein: CASSEQRWDFGYTF; CDR3 DNA: TGTGCCAGCAGTGAGCAGCGATGGGACTTTGGCTACACCTTC
clone size: NA; J gene: TRBJ2-7; D gene: NA; V gene: TRBV28; CDR3 protein: CASSFLFEGDDYEQYF; CDR3 DNA: TGTGCCAGCAGTTTTCTTTTTGAGGGAGATGACTACGAGCAGTACTTC
clone size: once; J gene: TRBJ2-1; D gene: TRBD2; V gene: TRBV27; CDR3 protein: CASRALAGDYNEQFF; CDR3 DNA: TGTGCCAGCAGGGCCCTAGCGGGGGATTACAATGAGCAGTTCTTC
clone size: NA; J gene: TRBJ2-3; D gene: TRBD1; V gene: TRBV7-2; CDR3 protein: CASSPQGASDTQYF; CDR3 DNA: TGTGCCAGCAGCCCCCAGGGGGCGTCAGATACGCAGTATTTT
clone size: NA; J gene: TRBJ1-1; D gene: NA; V gene: TRBV4-1; CDR3 protein: CASSQLIPSSRAFF; CDR3 DNA: TGCGCCAGCAGCCAGCTTATCCCATCCTCTAGGGCTTTCTTT
clone size: NA; J gene: TRBJ1-5; D gene: NA; V gene: TRBV2; CDR3 protein: CASRGRGLGNQPQHF; CDR3 DNA: TGTGCCAGCAGGGGGAGGGGCCTCGGGAATCAGCCCCAGCATTTT
clone size: NA; J gene: TRBJ1-2; D gene: NA; V gene: TRBV28; CDR3 protein: CASSLWRQQDYGYTF; CDR3 DNA: TGTGCCAGCAGTTTATGGAGACAGCAAGATTATGGCTACACCTTC
clone size: few; J gene: TRBJ2-5; D gene: TRBD1; V gene: TRBV7-8; CDR3 protein: CASSARDRGETQYF; CDR3 DNA: TGTGCCAGCAGCGCCCGGGACAGGGGAGAGACCCAGTACTTC
clone size: NA; J gene: TRBJ2-1; D gene: NA; V gene: TRBV27; CDR3 protein: CASTPRSTYNEQFF; CDR3 DNA: TGTGCCAGCACCCCTAGAAGCACCTACAATGAGCAGTTCTTC
clone size: NA; J gene: TRBJ2-1; D gene: TRBD2; V gene: TRBV5-6; CDR3 protein: CASSLRATSGPYNEQFF; CDR3 DNA: TGTGCCAGCAGCTTGAGGGCCACTAGCGGGCCATACAATGAGCAGTTCTTC
clone size: NA; J gene: TRBJ2-7; D gene: TRBD1; V gene: TRBV28; CDR3 protein: CASSLVTGGALSEQYF; CDR3 DNA: TGTGCCAGCAGTTTGGTAACAGGGGGCGCATTAAGCGAGCAGTACTTC
clone size: NA; J gene: TRBJ2-2; D gene: NA; V gene: TRBV5-4; CDR3 protein: CASSWRTGELFF; CDR3 DNA: TGTGCCAGCAGCTGGAGGACCGGGGAGCTGTTTTTT
clone size: NA; J gene: TRBJ2-3; D gene: NA; V gene: TRBV5-6; CDR3 protein: CASSLGRNTDTQYF; CDR3 DNA: TGTGCCAGCAGCTTGGGGCGGAACACAGATACGCAGTATTTT
clone size: NA; J gene: TRBJ2-1; D gene: TRBD2; V gene: TRBV27; CDR3 protein: CASTGGVEQFF; CDR3 DNA: TGTGCCAGCACCGGGGGGGTTGAGCAGTTCTTC
clone size: NA; J gene: TRBJ1-1; D gene: TRBD1; V gene: TRBV2; CDR3 protein: CASNEQGADTEAFF; CDR3 DNA: TGTGCCAGCAACGAACAGGGGGCTGACACTGAAGCTTTCTTT
clone size: once; J gene: TRBJ2-5; D gene: NA; V gene: TRBV25-1; CDR3 protein: CASRAGGETQYF; CDR3 DNA: TGTGCCAGCAGAGCGGGTGGGGAGACCCAGTACTTC
clone size: NA; J gene: TRBJ2-7; D gene: TRBD1; V gene: TRBV25-1; CDR3 protein: CASSESQTGNYEQYF; CDR3 DNA: TGTGCCAGCAGTGAAAGTCAGACAGGGAATTACGAGCAGTACTTC
clone size: NA; J gene: TRBJ1-5; D gene: NA; V gene: TRBV15; CDR3 protein: CATSSDDRQNQPQHF; CDR3 DNA: TGTGCCACCAGCAGTGATGACAGGCAGAATCAGCCCCAGCATTTT
clone size: NA; J gene: TRBJ1-5; D gene: TRBD1; V gene: TRBV2; CDR3 protein: CASRTGTGGGQPQHF; CDR3 DNA: TGTGCCAGCAGAACCGGGACAGGGGGCGGTCAGCCCCAGCATTTT
clone size: NA; J gene: TRBJ2-1; D gene: NA; V gene: TRBV5-1; CDR3 protein: CASSFDLSYNEQFF; CDR3 DNA: TGCGCCAGCAGCTTTGACTTGTCCTACAATGAGCAGTTCTTC
clone size: NA; J gene: TRBJ2-7; D gene: TRBD2; V gene: TRBV6-1; CDR3 protein: CASSGGGIFVRADSEQYF; CDR3 DNA: TGTGCCAGCAGTGGGGGGGGGATTTTCGTCAGGGCTGATTCCGAGCAGTACTTC
clone size: NA; J gene: TRBJ2-5; D gene: NA; V gene: TRBV20-1; CDR3 protein: CSARPEQTQYF; CDR3 DNA: TGCAGTGCCAGACCGGAGCAGACCCAGTACTTC
clone size: NA; J gene: TRBJ2-7; D gene: NA; V gene: TRBV19; CDR3 protein: CASSFQVPYEQYF; CDR3 DNA: TGTGCCAGTAGTTTTCAGGTGCCCTACGAGCAGTACTTC
clone size: NA; J gene: TRBJ2-1; D gene: NA; V gene: TRBV6-4; CDR3 protein: CASSDSWSDEQFF; CDR3 DNA: TGTGCCAGCAGTGACTCCTGGAGTGATGAGCAGTTCTTC
clone size: once; J gene: TRBJ2-7; D gene: TRBD2; V gene: TRBV2; CDR3 protein: CASRGDRITYEQYF; CDR3 DNA: TGTGCCAGCCGGGGGGACCGAATAACCTACGAGCAGTACTTC
clone size: NA; J gene: TRBJ2-1; D gene: NA; V gene: TRBV5-1; CDR3 protein: CASSLVGFADEQFF; CDR3 DNA: TGCGCCAGCAGCTTGGTAGGTTTTGCGGATGAGCAGTTCTTC
clone size: NA; J gene: TRBJ2-7; D gene: NA; V gene: TRBV6-1; CDR3 protein: CASSNKVYEQYF; CDR3 DNA: TGTGCCAGCAGTAACAAAGTCTACGAGCAGTACTTC
clone size: NA; J gene: TRBJ2-1; D gene: TRBD1; V gene: TRBV2; CDR3 protein: CASTATGTANNEQFF; CDR3 DNA: TGTGCCAGCACTGCCACCGGGACAGCTAACAATGAGCAGTTCTTC
clone size: NA; J gene: TRBJ2-1; D gene: TRBD2; V gene: TRBV2; CDR3 protein: CAGGGGPYNEQFF; CDR3 DNA: TGTGCCGGCGGGGGTGGGCCGTACAATGAGCAGTTCTTC
clone size: NA; J gene: TRBJ1-5; D gene: NA; V gene: TRBV28; CDR3 protein: CASSLGPPNQPQHF; CDR3 DNA: TGTGCCAGCAGTTTAGGCCCCCCCAATCAGCCCCAGCATTTT
clone size: few; J gene: TRBJ1-3; D gene: NA; V gene: TRBV4-1; CDR3 protein: CASSEAVSGNTIYF; CDR3 DNA: TGCGCCAGCAGCGAGGCCGTCTCTGGAAACACCATATATTTT
clone size: NA; J gene: TRBJ2-5; D gene: NA; V gene: TRBV6-5; CDR3 protein: CASSPRGAGGETQYF; CDR3 DNA: TGTGCCAGCAGCCCCCGGGGGGCCGGGGGAGAGACCCAGTACTTC
clone size: NA; J gene: TRBJ2-5; D gene: NA; V gene: TRBV6-5; CDR3 protein: CASSYEIRETQYF; CDR3 DNA: TGTGCCAGCAGTTACGAGATCCGAGAGACCCAGTACTTC
clone size: once; J gene: TRBJ2-3; D gene: NA; V gene: TRBV7-2; CDR3 protein: CASSLAPTDTQYF; CDR3 DNA: TGTGCCAGCAGCTTAGCCCCTACGGATACGCAGTATTTT
clone size: NA; J gene: TRBJ1-4; D gene: NA; V gene: TRBV2; CDR3 protein: CASSDTTATNEKLFF; CDR3 DNA: TGTGCCAGCAGTGACACCACGGCAACTAATGAAAAACTGTTTTTT
clone size: NA; J gene: TRBJ2-3; D gene: TRBD2; V gene: TRBV7-9; CDR3 protein: CAVGAGGPSDTQYF; CDR3 DNA: TGTGCCGTAGGGGCGGGAGGGCCCTCAGATACGCAGTATTTT
clone size: NA; J gene: TRBJ2-3; D gene: NA; V gene: TRBV2; CDR3 protein: CASIRTHPSTDTQYF; CDR3 DNA: TGTGCCAGCATTCGCACACACCCTAGCACAGATACGCAGTATTTT
clone size: NA; J gene: TRBJ2-7; D gene: TRBD1; V gene: TRBV4-1; CDR3 protein: CASSRTGDSVYEQYF; CDR3 DNA: TGCGCCAGCAGCAGGACAGGGGATTCGGTATACGAGCAGTACTTC
clone size: NA; J gene: TRBJ2-2; D gene: TRBD1; V gene: TRBV18; CDR3 protein: CASSPTGGLGAGELFF; CDR3 DNA: TGTGCCAGCTCACCTACAGGGGGCCTTGGAGCCGGGGAGCTGTTTTTT
clone size: NA; J gene: TRBJ2-3; D gene: NA; V gene: TRBV18; CDR3 protein: CASSHYTDTQYF; CDR3 DNA: TGTGCCAGCTCCCACTATACAGATACGCAGTATTTT
clone size: NA; J gene: TRBJ1-2; D gene: TRBD1; V gene: TRBV5-4; CDR3 protein: CASSPTGTGNYGYTF; CDR3 DNA: TGTGCCAGCAGCCCGACGGGGACAGGGAACTATGGCTACACCTTC
clone size: NA; J gene: TRBJ2-5; D gene: NA; V gene: TRBV30; CDR3 protein: CAWPPDVGKETQYF; CDR3 DNA: TGTGCCTGGCCCCCCGATGTGGGCAAAGAGACCCAGTACTTC
clone size: once; J gene: TRBJ2-5; D gene: TRBD1; V gene: TRBV5-8; CDR3 protein: CASSPDRGETQYF; CDR3 DNA: TGTGCCAGCAGCCCGGACAGGGGGGAGACCCAGTACTTC
clone size: NA; J gene: TRBJ2-5; D gene: NA; V gene: TRBV2; CDR3 protein: CASSRVLAERETQYF; CDR3 DNA: TGTGCCAGCAGTCGAGTCCTAGCCGAGAGAGAGACCCAGTACTTC
clone size: NA; J gene: TRBJ2-1; D gene: NA; V gene: TRBV28; CDR3 protein: CASSSGGGNNEQFF; CDR3 DNA: TGTGCCAGCAGTTCCGGAGGAGGCAACAATGAGCAGTTCTTC
clone size: NA; J gene: TRBJ1-1; D gene: NA; V gene: TRBV29-1; CDR3 protein: CSVEGSLSGAFF; CDR3 DNA: TGCAGCGTTGAAGGTAGTCTTTCGGGAGCTTTCTTT
clone size: NA; J gene: TRBJ1-5; D gene: NA; V gene: TRBV28; CDR3 protein: CASSRGSGNQPQHF; CDR3 DNA: TGTGCCAGCAGTCGGGGGTCCGGAAATCAGCCCCAGCATTTT
clone size: NA; J gene: TRBJ2-5; D gene: NA; V gene: TRBV13; CDR3 protein: CASSLEPAETQYF; CDR3 DNA: TGTGCCAGCAGCTTAGAGCCCGCAGAGACCCAGTACTTC
clone size: NA; J gene: TRBJ2-7; D gene: NA; V gene: TRBV6-1; CDR3 protein: CASSEGGDRSYEQYF; CDR3 DNA: TGTGCCAGCAGTGAAGGGGGGGACCGAAGTTACGAGCAGTACTTC
clone size: NA; J gene: TRBJ2-3; D gene: NA; V gene: TRBV27; CDR3 protein: CASSLSLFTDTQYF; CDR3 DNA: TGTGCCAGCAGTTTATCACTCTTCACAGATACGCAGTATTTT
clone size: NA; J gene: TRBJ2-1; D gene: TRBD2; V gene: TRBV10-3; CDR3 protein: CAIRRELGNEQFF; CDR3 DNA: TGTGCCATCAGGCGGGAGCTTGGCAATGAGCAGTTCTTC
clone size: NA; J gene: TRBJ2-1; D gene: TRBD2; V gene: TRBV20-1; CDR3 protein: CSADTSVEQFF; CDR3 DNA: TGCAGTGCTGACACTAGCGTTGAGCAGTTCTTC
clone size: NA; J gene: TRBJ1-2; D gene: NA; V gene: TRBV10-3; CDR3 protein: CAISEESGLVGYTF; CDR3 DNA: TGTGCCATCAGTGAGGAGTCAGGGTTGGTGGGCTACACCTTC